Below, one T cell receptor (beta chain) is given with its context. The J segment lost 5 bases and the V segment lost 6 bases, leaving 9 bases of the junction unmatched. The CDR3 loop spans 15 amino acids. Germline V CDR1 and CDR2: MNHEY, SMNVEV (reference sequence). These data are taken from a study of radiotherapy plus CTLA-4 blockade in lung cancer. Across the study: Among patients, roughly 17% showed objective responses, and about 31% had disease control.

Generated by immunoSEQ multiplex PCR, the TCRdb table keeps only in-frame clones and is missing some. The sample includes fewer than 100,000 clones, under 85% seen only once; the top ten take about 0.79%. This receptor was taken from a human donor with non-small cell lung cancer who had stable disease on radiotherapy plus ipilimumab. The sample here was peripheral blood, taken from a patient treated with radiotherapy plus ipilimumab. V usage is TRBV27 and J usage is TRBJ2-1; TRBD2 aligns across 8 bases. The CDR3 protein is CASSTPGLEDNEQFF. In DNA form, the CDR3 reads TGTGCCAGCAGCACACCGGGACTAGAAGACAATGAGCAGTTCTTC.